This is a list of T cell receptor beta chains from one sample in a study of OX40 agonist ivuxolimab in advanced cancers. Generated by immunoSEQ multiplex PCR, the TCRdb table keeps only in-frame clones and is missing some. The table includes approximately 17,000 clones, 82% detected once. Sequenced here: CD4+ or CD8+ T cells sorted from blood, sampled in a trial of the OX40 agonist ivuxolimab. The receptors were sampled from an adult with an advanced solid tumor such as melanoma, head and neck, liver or kidney cancer. Both conserved end residues are part of each CDR3. D genes are given only for firm matches. Size is stated for part of the rows, as once, few or many counts, or as a class when the clone is expanded.

NA	TRBJ2-2	NA	13	TRBV11-3	TGTGCCAGCAGCGCCGACAACACCGGGGAGCTGTTTTTT	CASSADNTGELFF
NA	TRBJ2-7	NA	11	TRBV7-9	TGTGCCAGCAGCTTTCGAGACGAGCAGTACTTC	CASSFRDEQYF
NA	TRBJ2-3	TRBD2	17	TRBV6-4	TGTGCCAGCAGTGACTCCCTGACTAGCGGGAGGCGAGATACGCAGTATTTT	CASSDSLTSGRRDTQYF
NA	TRBJ1-2	TRBD1	14	TRBV5-1	TGCGCCAGCAGCGTACTGGGACAGGAGTATGGCTACACCTTC	CASSVLGQEYGYTF
once	TRBJ2-2	NA	16	TRBV7-9	TGTGCCAGCAGCGGACCACGGGGCCCAAACACCGGGGAGCTGTTTTTT	CASSGPRGPNTGELFF
NA	TRBJ1-5	NA	14	TRBV28	TGTGCCAGCAGTTTTGCCGGGAATGGCCAGCCCCAGCATTTT	CASSFAGNGQPQHF
NA	TRBJ1-2	NA	12	TRBV28	TGTGCCCTACAGGGAGGTGTGGATGGCTACACCTTC	CALQGGVDGYTF
NA	TRBJ2-3	TRBD2	16	TRBV2	TGTGCCAGCAGTGAGGGACTAGCGGGAAATTCAGATACGCAGTATTTT	CASSEGLAGNSDTQYF
NA	TRBJ2-1	TRBD2	14	TRBV11-3	TGTGCCAGCAGTGGGCTAGCGGGAGATAATGAGCAGTTCTTC	CASSGLAGDNEQFF
NA	TRBJ1-4	TRBD1	15	TRBV5-6	TGTGCCAGCAGTTTACGGACAGGGGTAAATGAAAAACTGTTTTTT	CASSLRTGVNEKLFF
NA	TRBJ2-7	NA	13	TRBV27	TGTGCCAGCAGAGGACGGGGCCCATACGAGCAGTACTTC	CASRGRGPYEQYF
once	TRBJ2-7	NA	16	TRBV5-8	TGTGCCAGCAGCCCACCAACGGGACGTCACTCCTACGAGCAGTACTTC	CASSPPTGRHSYEQYF
NA	TRBJ2-7	NA	14	TRBV28	TGTGCCAGCGGGCTGGCAGGGGATCTCTACGAGCAGTACTTC	CASGLAGDLYEQYF
NA	TRBJ2-3	NA	15	TRBV27	TGTGCCAGCAGGTGGGGGGCCGGGAGCACAGATACGCAGTATTTT	CASRWGAGSTDTQYF
NA	TRBJ2-7	TRBD1	14	TRBV6-5	TGTGCCAGCAGCCCTGACAGGGGGCCCTACGAGCAGTACTTC	CASSPDRGPYEQYF
NA	TRBJ1-2	NA	15	TRBV19	TGTGCCAGTAGTTCACCCAGACAGAGCAACTATGGCTACACCTTC	CASSSPRQSNYGYTF
NA	TRBJ2-7	TRBD1	15	TRBV27	TGTGCCAGCAAGGGGACAGCCGGAGGCTCCTACGAGCAGTACTTC	CASKGTAGGSYEQYF
NA	TRBJ1-2	NA	12	TRBV28	TGTGCCAGCAGTCCTGATATCGGTGGCTACACCTTC	CASSPDIGGYTF
NA	TRBJ2-1	TRBD2	18	TRBV10-3	TGTGCCATCAGTGCCAATCCCCCTAGCGGGAGAACCTACAATGAGCAGTTCTTC	CAISANPPSGRTYNEQFF
NA	TRBJ2-5	NA	12	TRBV9	TGTGCCAGCAGCGTAGCTGAAGAGACCCAGTACTTC	CASSVAEETQYF
NA	TRBJ2-1	NA	15	TRBV9	TGTGCCAGCAGCGTGGGGACTCTCTCCTACAATGAGCAGTTCTTC	CASSVGTLSYNEQFF
NA	TRBJ2-1	NA	16	TRBV6-6	TGTGCCAGCAGTTACGACCCAGCTACGGGGGACAATGAGCAGTTCTTC	CASSYDPATGDNEQFF
NA	TRBJ2-5	NA	15	TRBV15	TGTGCCACCAGCAGATCGGTCTCGGGCGGAGAGACCCAGTACTTC	CATSRSVSGGETQYF
NA	TRBJ2-3	NA	12	TRBV2	TGTGCCAGCAGTGAGATGGGAGATACGCAGTATTTT	CASSEMGDTQYF
NA	TRBJ2-7	NA	14	TRBV15	TGTGCCACCAGCAGAGAGACGAGAGCGAACGAGCAGTACTTC	CATSRETRANEQYF
NA	TRBJ2-1	TRBD1	14	TRBV11-1	TGTGCCAGCAGCATTGGGACAGGGGCTGGTGAGCAGTTCTTC	CASSIGTGAGEQFF
once	TRBJ1-5	NA	14	TRBV9	TGTGCCAGCAGCCGTGCCCCTAGCAATCAGCCCCAGCATTTT	CASSRAPSNQPQHF
NA	TRBJ2-7	NA	13	TRBV6-6	TGTGCCAGCAGTCAAGGGTGGGGCTTCGAGCAGTACTTC	CASSQGWGFEQYF
NA	TRBJ2-1	NA	16	TRBV27	TGTGCCAGCAGTCATGTTGGGGTAGCGGACGGCTATGAGCAGTTCTTC	CASSHVGVADGYEQFF
NA	TRBJ1-1	NA	14	TRBV27	TGTGCCAGCAGTTTGTCCCTTTTGAACACTGAAGCTTTCTTT	CASSLSLLNTEAFF
NA	TRBJ2-1	NA	15	TRBV5-1	TGCGCCAGCAGCTTGGGCGGACAGCCCTACAATGAGCAGTTCTTC	CASSLGGQPYNEQFF
NA	TRBJ2-7	TRBD1	13	TRBV2	TGTGCCAGCAGACAGGGGGAGTCCTACGAGCAGTACTTC	CASRQGESYEQYF
NA	TRBJ1-2	TRBD1	13	TRBV18	TGTGCCAGCTCACCGACAGGGGAGGATGGCTACACCTTC	CASSPTGEDGYTF
NA	TRBJ2-1	TRBD2	11	TRBV20-1	TGCAGTGCCCCGAGCGGGACTGAGCAGTTCTTC	CSAPSGTEQFF
NA	TRBJ1-3	NA	17	TRBV18	TGTGCCAGCTCACCACGCAGGGACGACTTGACTGGAAACACCATATATTTT	CASSPRRDDLTGNTIYF
few	TRBJ2-1	NA	12	TRBV10-3	TGTGCCATCACCGGGACATCCAATGAGCAGTTCTTC	CAITGTSNEQFF
NA	TRBJ2-7	TRBD2	15	TRBV6-5	TGTGCCAGCAGTTATACAGGAGCGGGAGCCTACGAGCAGTACTTC	CASSYTGAGAYEQYF
NA	TRBJ1-6	TRBD1	15	TRBV5-1	TGCGCCAGCAGCTTGGGACAGGGGGGAGGATCACCCCTCCACTTT	CASSLGQGGGSPLHF